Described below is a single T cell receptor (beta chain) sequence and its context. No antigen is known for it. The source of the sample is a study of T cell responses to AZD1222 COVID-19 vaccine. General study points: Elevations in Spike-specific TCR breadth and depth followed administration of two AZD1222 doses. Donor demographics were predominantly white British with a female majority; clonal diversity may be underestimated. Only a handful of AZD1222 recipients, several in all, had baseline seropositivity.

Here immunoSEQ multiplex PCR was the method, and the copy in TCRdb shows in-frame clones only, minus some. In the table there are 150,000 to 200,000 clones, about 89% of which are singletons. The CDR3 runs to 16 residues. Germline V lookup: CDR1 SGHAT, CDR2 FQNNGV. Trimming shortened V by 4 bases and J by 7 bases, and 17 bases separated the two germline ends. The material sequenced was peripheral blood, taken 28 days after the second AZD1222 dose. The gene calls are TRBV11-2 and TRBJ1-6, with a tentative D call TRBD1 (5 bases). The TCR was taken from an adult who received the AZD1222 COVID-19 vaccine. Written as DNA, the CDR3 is TGTGCCAGCAGCTACACGGCGGGGGTCGGCAATTCACCCCTCCACTTT. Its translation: CASSYTAGVGNSPLHF.